This paragraph reports one TCR beta chain. In the authors' workflow: By means of reference gene primer amplification, nucleated cell counts were estimated. Clones were read by immunoSEQ multiplex PCR, and TCRdb kept only the in-frame ones, dropping some. Clonal size and the V and J genes are those of that table, whereas D and trimming came from the DNA. This table holds 200,000 to 250,000 clones, around four fifths found once. These data belong to a study of blood T cell repertoires in COVID-19. About the research overall: The samples span acute and convalescent COVID-19 from the United States, Italy and Spain.

Germline-derived CDR1 and CDR2 are SEHNR and FQNEAQ (reference sequence). The CDR3 runs to 16 residues. V gave up 4 bases and J gave up 8 bases; unmatched junction bases: 7. This chain links TRBV7-9 with TRBJ2-1; TRBD2 matches at 14 bases. The sequence derives from a woman aged 80 or older with acute or convalescent COVID-19. Sequenced material: peripheral blood. DNA for the CDR3: TGTGCCAGCAGCTCCAGGGGACTAGCGGGAGTCCATGAGCAGTTCTTC. This codes for CASSSRGLAGVHEQFF.